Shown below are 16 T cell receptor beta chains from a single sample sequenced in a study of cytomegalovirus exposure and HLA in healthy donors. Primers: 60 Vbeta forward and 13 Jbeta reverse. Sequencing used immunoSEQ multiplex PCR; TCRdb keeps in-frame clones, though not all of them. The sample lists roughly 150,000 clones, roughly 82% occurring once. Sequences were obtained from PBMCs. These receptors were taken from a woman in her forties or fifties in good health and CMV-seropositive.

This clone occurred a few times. CDR3 in amino acids: CATQLTRTGPYGYTF. The CDR3 DNA reads TGTGCCACCCAGCTTACGAGGACAGGACCATATGGCTACACCTTC. The rearrangement links TRBV11-2 to TRBJ1-2, with 7 bases that match TRBD1. The CDR3 is 15 amino acids. V was clipped by 10 bases and J by 5 bases; unmatched bases: 16. CDR1 and CDR2 from the germline V gene are SGHAT and FQNNGV.

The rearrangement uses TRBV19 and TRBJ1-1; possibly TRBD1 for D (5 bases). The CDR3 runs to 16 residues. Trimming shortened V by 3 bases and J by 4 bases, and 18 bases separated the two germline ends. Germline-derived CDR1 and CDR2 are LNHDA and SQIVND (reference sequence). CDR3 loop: CASSITKGGALTEAFF. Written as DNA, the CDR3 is TGTGCCAGTAGTATCACCAAAGGTGGGGCTCTCACTGAAGCTTTCTTT.

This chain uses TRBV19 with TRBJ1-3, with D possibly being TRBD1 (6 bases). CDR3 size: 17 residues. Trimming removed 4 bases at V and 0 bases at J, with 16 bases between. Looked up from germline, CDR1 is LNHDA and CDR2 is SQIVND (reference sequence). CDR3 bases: TGTGCCAGTAGTACCCGGACAGTTACGAGCTCTGGAAACACCATATATTTT. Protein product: CASSTRTVTSSGNTIYF.

The CDR3 reads CATSTGTPAVGGYTF. CDR3 bases: TGTGCCACCAGCACCGGGACACCGGCGGTGGGTGGCTACACCTTC. The chain is built from TRBV15 and TRBJ1-2; the D gene is possibly TRBD1 (6 bases). CDR1 LNHNV and CDR2 YYDKDF come from the germline V gene (reference sequence). The V end lost 4 bases, the J end lost 7 bases, and 19 bases lay between the germline ends. This CDR3 is built from 15 residues.

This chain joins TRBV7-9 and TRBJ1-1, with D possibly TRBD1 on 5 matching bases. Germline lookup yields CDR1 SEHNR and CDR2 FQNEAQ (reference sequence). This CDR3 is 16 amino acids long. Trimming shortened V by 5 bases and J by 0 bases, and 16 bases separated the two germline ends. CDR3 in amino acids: CASSPRGGSLNTEAFF. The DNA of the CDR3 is TGTGCCAGCAGCCCTAGGGGAGGCAGTTTGAACACTGAAGCTTTCTTT. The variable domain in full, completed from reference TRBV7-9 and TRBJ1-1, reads DTGVSQNPRHKITKRGQNVTFRCDPISEHNRLYWYRQTLGQGPEFLTYFQNEAQLEKSRLLSDRFSAERPKGSFSTLEIQRTEQGDSAMYLCASSPRGGSLNTEAFFGQGTRLTVV.

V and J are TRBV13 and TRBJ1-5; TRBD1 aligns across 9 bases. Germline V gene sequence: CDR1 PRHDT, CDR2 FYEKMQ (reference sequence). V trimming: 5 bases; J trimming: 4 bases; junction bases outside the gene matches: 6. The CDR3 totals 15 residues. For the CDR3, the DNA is TGTGCCAGCAGCATGGGACAGGGAGGGAATCAGCCCCAGCATTTT. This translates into CASSMGQGGNQPQHF.

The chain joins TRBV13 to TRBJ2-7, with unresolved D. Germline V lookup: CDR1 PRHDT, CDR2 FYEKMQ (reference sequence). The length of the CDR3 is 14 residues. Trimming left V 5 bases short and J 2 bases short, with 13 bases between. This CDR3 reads CASSIGWKTYEQYF. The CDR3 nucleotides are TGTGCCAGCAGCATCGGGTGGAAAACCTACGAGCAGTACTTC.

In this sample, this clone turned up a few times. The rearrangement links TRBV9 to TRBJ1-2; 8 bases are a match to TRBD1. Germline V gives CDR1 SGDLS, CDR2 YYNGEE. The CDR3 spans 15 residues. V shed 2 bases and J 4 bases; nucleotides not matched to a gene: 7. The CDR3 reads CASSVQGAGGYGYTF. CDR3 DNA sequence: TGTGCCAGCAGCGTGCAGGGGGCAGGAGGCTATGGCTACACCTTC.

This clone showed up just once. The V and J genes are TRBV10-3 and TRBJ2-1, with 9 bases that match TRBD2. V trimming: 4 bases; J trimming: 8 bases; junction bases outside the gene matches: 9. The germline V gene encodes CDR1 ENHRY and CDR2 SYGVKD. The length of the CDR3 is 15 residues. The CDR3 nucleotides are TGTGCCATCAGTGTAGGCGGGGGGGCTGCGGATGAGCAGTTCTTC. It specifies CAISVGGGAADEQFF.

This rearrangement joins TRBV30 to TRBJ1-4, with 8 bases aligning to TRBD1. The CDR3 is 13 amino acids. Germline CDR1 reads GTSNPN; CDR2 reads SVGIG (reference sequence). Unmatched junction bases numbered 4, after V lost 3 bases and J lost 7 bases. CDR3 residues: CAWSRTGFEKLFF. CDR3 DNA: TGTGCCTGGAGCCGGACAGGGTTTGAAAAACTGTTTTTT.

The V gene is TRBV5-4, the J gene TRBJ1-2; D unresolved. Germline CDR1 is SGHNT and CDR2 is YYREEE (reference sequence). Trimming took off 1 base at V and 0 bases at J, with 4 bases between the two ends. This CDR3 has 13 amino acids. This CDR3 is CASSLTANYGYTF. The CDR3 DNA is TGTGCCAGCAGCTTGACGGCTAACTATGGCTACACCTTC. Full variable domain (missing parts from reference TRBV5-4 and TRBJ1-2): ETGVTQSPTHLIKTRGQQVTLRCSSQSGHNTVSWYQQALGQGPQFIFQYYREEENGRGNFPPRFSGLQFPNYSSELNVNALELDDSALYLCASSLTANYGYTFGSGTRLTVV.

This CDR3 reads CASSELRGRGGAWNEQFF. The CDR3 coding sequence is TGTGCCAGCAGTGAATTAAGGGGGAGGGGGGGCGCTTGGAATGAGCAGTTCTTC. The chain links TRBV6-1 to TRBJ2-1, with a tentative D call TRBD2 (7 bases). The CDR3 is made up of 18 amino acids. V gave up 2 bases and J gave up 7 bases, with 24 bases separating them. Germline CDR1 reads MNHNS; CDR2 reads SASEGT.

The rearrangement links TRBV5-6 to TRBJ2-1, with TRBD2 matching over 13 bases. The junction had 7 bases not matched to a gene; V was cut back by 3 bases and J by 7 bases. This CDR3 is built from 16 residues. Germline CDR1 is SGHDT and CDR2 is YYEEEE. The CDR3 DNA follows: TGTGCCAGCAGCTCTCGACTAGCGGGGGGCCCAAATGAGCAGTTCTTC. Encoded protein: CASSSRLAGGPNEQFF.

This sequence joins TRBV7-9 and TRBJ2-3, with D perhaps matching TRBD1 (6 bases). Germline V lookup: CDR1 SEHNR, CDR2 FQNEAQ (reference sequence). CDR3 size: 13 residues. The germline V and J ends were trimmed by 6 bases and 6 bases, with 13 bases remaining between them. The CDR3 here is CASRSTDRDTQYF. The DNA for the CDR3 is TGTGCCAGCAGATCAACAGACAGGGATACGCAGTATTTT. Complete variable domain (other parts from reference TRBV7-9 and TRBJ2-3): DTGVSQNPRHKITKRGQNVTFRCDPISEHNRLYWYRQTLGQGPEFLTYFQNEAQLEKSRLLSDRFSAERPKGSFSTLEIQRTEQGDSAMYLCASRSTDRDTQYFGPGTRLTVL.

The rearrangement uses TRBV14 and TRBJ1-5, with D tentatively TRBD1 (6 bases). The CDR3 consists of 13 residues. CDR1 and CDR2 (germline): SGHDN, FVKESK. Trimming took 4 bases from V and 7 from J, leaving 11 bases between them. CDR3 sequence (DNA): TGTGCCAGCAGCCTTGGGGGCGGGCAGCCCCAGCATTTT. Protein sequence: CASSLGGGQPQHF.

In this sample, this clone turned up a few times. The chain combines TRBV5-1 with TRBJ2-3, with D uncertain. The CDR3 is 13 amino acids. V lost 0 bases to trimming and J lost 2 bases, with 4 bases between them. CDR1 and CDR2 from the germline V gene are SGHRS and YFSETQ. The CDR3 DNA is TGCGCCAGCAGCTTGGCCCACACAGATACGCAGTATTTT. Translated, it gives CASSLAHTDTQYF.